The 16 T cell receptor beta chains listed next were all sequenced from one sample in a study of cytomegalovirus exposure and HLA in healthy donors (dated by TCRdb to about 2017). The protocol used for the library was the immunoSEQ multiplex PCR assay. For the multiplex PCR, a mixture combining 60 forward primers for TCR Vbeta segments and 13 reverse primers for TCR Jbeta segments was used. Sourced from immuneACCESS, this table was stored by TCRdb with only in-frame sequences that have V and J called. A share of the clones is absent; for the studies checked, an unresolved V gene accounts for under half, and the remainder has no known explanation. The sample yields 100,000 to 150,000 clones; roughly 71% were counted once. The top ten clonotypes cover 4% to 4.5% of the sample. The source material was PBMCs. These receptor sequences come from a woman aged 45-65 years in good health and CMV-seropositive.

The chain employs TRBV6-1 and TRBJ2-7, with 11 nucleotides matching TRBD2. The CDR3 has 16 amino acids. Germline V gene lookup returns CDR1 MNHNS and CDR2 SASEGT. J was trimmed by 0 bases and V by 4 bases; bases with no gene match: 5. This chain's CDR3 is CASSGTSGGTSYEQYF. The CDR3 bases are TGTGCCAGCAGTGGTACTAGCGGGGGCACCTCCTACGAGCAGTACTTC.

The rearrangement links TRBV4-1 to TRBJ2-5; 9 nucleotides match TRBD2. Germline V gene sequence: CDR1 MGHRA, CDR2 YSYEKL. The CDR3 consists of 17 residues. V was clipped by 0 bases and J by 5 bases; unmatched bases: 10. In nucleotides, the CDR3 is TGCGCCAGCAGCCAAGATAGCCTAGCGGGGTTTAGGGAGACCCAGTACTTC. Translation: CASSQDSLAGFRETQYF.

The V call is TRBV18, the J call TRBJ1-1; maybe TRBD1 (5 bases). V lost 3 bases and J lost 0, with 17 bases in between. There are 17 residues in the CDR3. CDR1 is KGHSH and CDR2 is LQKENI in the germline V gene. CDR3 residues: CASSPPGRGRMNTEAFF. The CDR3 DNA is TGTGCCAGCTCACCTCCGGGACGCGGGAGAATGAACACTGAAGCTTTCTTT.

This chain uses TRBV6-5 with TRBJ2-1, with 8 bases identical to TRBD2. Germline values: CDR1 MNHEY, CDR2 SVGAGI. The CDR3 length is 15 residues. V gave up 7 bases and J gave up 7 bases; unmatched junction bases: 12. The DNA for the CDR3 is TGTGCCAGCACCAGCCTCGGGGGGGCGGGGAATGAGCAGTTCTTC. Translated: CASTSLGGAGNEQFF.

The chain employs TRBV6-5 and TRBJ2-3; 10 nucleotides line up with TRBD2. CDR3 length: 15 residues. V shed 5 bases and J 1 base; nucleotides not matched to a gene: 3. CDR1 is MNHEY, CDR2 SVGAGI, per germline. Here the CDR3 DNA reads TGTGCCAGCAGTAGAAGCGGGGGGGGCACAGATACGCAGTATTTT. It is translated as CASSRSGGGTDTQYF.

CDR3 residues: CASSLNPGGTDTQYF. DNA for the CDR3: TGTGCCAGCAGCTTAAATCCGGGGGGCACAGATACGCAGTATTTT. This chain links TRBV9 with TRBJ2-3; tentatively, D is TRBD2 (6 bases). CDR3 length: 15 amino acids. V lost 4 bases and J 1 base, leaving 13 bases between the germline ends. In germline, CDR1 is SGDLS, CDR2 YYNGEE. The full variable domain, its missing parts supplied by reference TRBV9 and TRBJ2-3, is DSGVTQTPKHLITATGQRVTLRCSPRSGDLSVYWYQQSLDQGLQFLIQYYNGEERAKGNILERFSAQQFPDLHSELNLSSLELGDSALYFCASSLNPGGTDTQYFGPGTRLTVL.

This clone was picked up a small number of times. This chain joins TRBV10-3 and TRBJ2-7, with TRBD1 matching over 9 bases. Germline trimming cut 6 bases from V and 3 bases from J; bases unmatched to any gene: 9. The CDR3 is made up of 15 amino acids. The germline CDR1 and CDR2 sequences are ENHRY and SYGVKD. CDR3: CAIRPTGGIVYEQYF. Written as DNA, the CDR3 is TGTGCCATCAGGCCGACAGGGGGTATCGTCTACGAGCAGTACTTC.

This rearrangement joins TRBV19 to TRBJ2-3, with a possible D match to TRBD1 (5 bases). The CDR3 loop spans 11 amino acids. Trimming pared 6 bases from V and 6 bases from J, leaving 7 bases between. CDR1 LNHDA and CDR2 SQIVND come from the germline V gene (reference sequence). DNA for the CDR3: TGTGCCAGTAGCCCAGGGGATACGCAGTATTTT. This gives the protein CASSPGDTQYF. The full variable domain, rest sourced from reference TRBV19 and TRBJ2-3, is DGGITQSPKYLFRKEGQNVTLSCEQNLNHDAMYWYRQDPGQGLRLIYYSQIVNDFQKGDIAEGYSVSREKKESFPLTVTSAQKNPTAFYLCASSPGDTQYFGPGTRLTVL.

This clone has only one observation. The J gene is TRBJ1-5, the V gene TRBV7-2; D ambiguous. From germline, CDR1 is SGHTA and CDR2 FQGNSA. Trimming took off 5 bases at V and 9 bases at J, with 23 bases between the two ends. There are 16 residues in the CDR3. The CDR3 sequence is CASSPNMSPTRGPQHF. CDR3 bases: TGTGCCAGCAGCCCAAACATGAGCCCTACAAGAGGGCCCCAGCATTTT. The entire variable domain, with the rest obtained from reference TRBV7-2 and TRBJ1-5, is as follows: GAGVSQSPSNKVTEKGKDVELRCDPISGHTALYWYRQSLGQGLEFLIYFQGNSAPDKSGLPSDRFSAERTGGSVSTLTIQRTQQEDSAVYLCASSPNMSPTRGPQHFGDGTRLSIL.

In its sample, this clone was seen a few times. The chain recombines TRBV5-6 with TRBJ2-7, with TRBD1 as a possible D gene (6 bases). The germline CDR1 and CDR2 sequences are SGHDT and YYEEEE. V was pared by 3 bases and J by 6 bases, with 16 bases between. This CDR3 has 14 amino acids. The CDR3 region is CASSYTGLEREQYF. Here the CDR3 DNA reads TGTGCCAGCAGCTACACAGGGTTAGAACGCGAGCAGTACTTC.

This CDR3 reads CASSPRTLTGRLTGELFF. The CDR3 region has the DNA TGTGCCAGCTCACCACGTACCCTGACAGGGAGGTTGACCGGGGAGCTGTTTTTT. V usage is TRBV18 and J usage is TRBJ2-2; a weak D match, TRBD1 (7 bases). V was clipped by 1 base and J by 5 bases, with 20 bases between them. Looked up from germline, CDR1 is KGHSH and CDR2 is LQKENI. This CDR3 contains 18 residues.

The gene calls are TRBV5-6 and TRBJ2-2; TRBD1 agrees at 7 bases. The germline V gene has CDR1 SGHDT and CDR2 YYEEEE. CDR3 length: 14 amino acids. Trimming at V came to 4 bases and at J to 3 bases, leaving 3 bases not matched to a gene. CDR3 in DNA: TGTGCCAGCAGCCTGACAGGGTACACCGGGGAGCTGTTTTTT. Residues: CASSLTGYTGELFF.

The sample holds a few counts of this clone. The CDR3 loop reads CASSVVSAGAQFF. In nucleotides, the CDR3 is TGTGCCAGCAGCGTAGTATCCGCAGGGGCACAGTTCTTC. The chain recombines TRBV9 with TRBJ2-1; the D gene is possibly TRBD1 (6 bases). Germline V gene sequence: CDR1 SGDLS, CDR2 YYNGEE. CDR3 length: 13 residues. The V gene lost 0 bases and the J gene lost 13 bases, with 14 bases spanning the gap.

Remarks on this clone: A junction boundary mismatches the germline segment, possibly from a read error. The V and J genes are TRBV7-9 and TRBJ2-3; TRBD1 agrees at 10 bases. Germline CDR1 SEHNR, CDR2 FQNEAQ (reference sequence). The CDR3 extends over 17 amino acids. The CDR3 protein is CSSSLGPGQGFPDTQYF. The CDR3 region has the DNA TGTTCCAGCAGCTTAGGGCCGGGACAGGGGTTTCCGGATACGCAGTATTTT.

This chain's CDR3 is CASLPGTSYNNEQFF. The CDR3 DNA sequence: TGTGCCAGCCTCCCCGGGACTAGTTACAACAATGAGCAGTTCTTC. The chain joins TRBV27 to TRBJ2-1, with 8 nucleotides matching TRBD2. V lost 8 bases to trimming and J lost 5 bases; unmatched junction nucleotides: 11. The V gene's germline CDR1 is MNHEY and CDR2 SMNVEV (reference sequence). The CDR3 runs to 15 residues.

A few counts support this clone. The gene calls are TRBV6-5 and TRBJ2-3, with TRBD2 as a possible D gene (6 bases). There are 14 residues in the CDR3. With 7 bases removed from V and 4 bases from J, the gap between germline ends came to 15 bases. In germline, CDR1 is MNHEY, CDR2 SVGAGI. Written as DNA, the CDR3 is TGTGCCAGCATGAACTCGGGGGTATCAGATACGCAGTATTTT. Translated: CASMNSGVSDTQYF.